This T cell receptor (beta chain) was obtained from a study of cytomegalovirus exposure and HLA in healthy donors. Study as a whole: Earlier work reported 100 million or so unique TCR beta sequences from about 170 million T cells. Some 85 million unique TCRs from HLA-typed donors were held in an early data release.

Germline V gene sequence: CDR1 MNHEY, CDR2 SVGAGI. The CDR3 has 13 amino acids. Losses at the gene ends were 4 bases for V and 6 bases for J; bases not matched to a gene: 4. PCR was performed using 60 Vbeta and 13 Jbeta primers. Only in-frame clones appear in the TCRdb table, and some are missing; sequencing was by immunoSEQ multiplex PCR. The repertoire includes under 150,000 clones, 75% to 80% of them detected once, and about 1.8% sits in the top ten. The J gene is TRBJ2-7, the V gene TRBV6-5, with 9 bases fitting TRBD1. The source of this sequence is a woman in her thirties in good health and CMV-seronegative. Sequencing was done on a sample of PBMCs. CDR3 amino acids: CASSWDRVGEQYF. In DNA, the CDR3 is TGTGCCAGCAGTTGGGACAGGGTCGGCGAGCAGTACTTC.